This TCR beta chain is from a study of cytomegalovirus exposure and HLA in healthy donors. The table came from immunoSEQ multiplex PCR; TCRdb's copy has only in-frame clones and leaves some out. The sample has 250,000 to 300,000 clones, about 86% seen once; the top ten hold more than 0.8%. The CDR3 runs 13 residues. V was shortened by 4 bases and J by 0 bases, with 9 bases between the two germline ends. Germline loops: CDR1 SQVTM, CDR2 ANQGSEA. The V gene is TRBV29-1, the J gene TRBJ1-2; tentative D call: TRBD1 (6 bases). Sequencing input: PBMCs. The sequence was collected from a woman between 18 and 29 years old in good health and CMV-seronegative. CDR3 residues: CSVGQGTNYGYTF. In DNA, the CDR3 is TGCAGCGTTGGGCAGGGGACTAACTATGGCTACACCTTC.